This T cell receptor (beta chain) originates from a study of tumor and adjacent non-tumor tissue in lung cancer. Across the whole study: Patients comprised about a dozen adenocarcinoma, a couple of squamous cell carcinoma and 1 small cell lung cancer. On average, productive TCRbeta reads reached 4 million to 4.5 million per sample.

Study results and limitations: Tumor tissue had significantly higher TCR diversity than normal lung. Top 100 clones took a larger repertoire share in normal lung.

A modified ARM-PCR protocol with three rounds of nested PCR amplified TCRbeta. TCRdb redid the calling of the multiplex PCR reads with MiXCR, one entry per CDR3 protein. This sample yields approximately 70,000 distinct CDR3 sequences, of which about three quarters are seen a single time; about 28% belongs to the top ten. This sample's RNA came from whole unsorted tissue. From germline, CDR1 is DFQATT and CDR2 SNEGSKA (reference sequence). This CDR3 comprises 12 residues. As for this clonotype: The antigen remains undetermined. Just one base apart from a much larger clone, this may be a read error.

The sample consisted of lung tumor tissue. This TCR was recovered from a man between 60 and 75 years old with non-small cell lung cancer. The J gene is TRBJ2-7, the V gene TRBV20-1, with D possibly TRBD1 on 6 matching bases. CDR3 residues: CGATIQGYEQYF. The CDR3 region has the DNA TGCGGTGCTACCATACAGGGCTACGAGCAGTACTTC.